This T cell receptor (beta chain) appears in the sequencing data of a study of somatic mutations in cytotoxic T cells in rheumatoid arthritis. Overall study context: The authors flow-sorted some V beta antibody-stained T-cell populations at nearly 100% purity, including V beta1+ cells that they sequenced for TCRB.

Sequencing used immunoSEQ multiplex PCR; TCRdb keeps in-frame clones, though not all of them. This sample has under 20,000 clones, with around 80% found just once. Sample: CD8+ T cells sorted from blood. The receptor's source is an adult with rheumatoid arthritis.

The CDR3, as DNA: TGTGCCAGCAGCTGGACAGGTTATAATTCACCCCTCCACTTT. As protein: CASSWTGYNSPLHF. The rearrangement joins TRBV9 to TRBJ1-6; 7 positions agree with TRBD1. V was clipped by 4 bases and J by 4 bases; unmatched bases: 2. CDR1 and CDR2 (germline): SGDLS, YYNGEE. This CDR3 spans 14 amino acids.